This T cell receptor beta chain was captured by sequencing in a study of T cell responses to AZD1222 COVID-19 vaccine. Notes on the study in general: Donors in the cohort were predominantly white British and more often female, and clonal diversity was possibly underestimated. The reported proportion of spike-specific TCRs targeting unmutated variant regions was nearly half.

Trimming pared 4 bases from V and 3 bases from J, leaving 20 bases between. The CDR3 is 16 amino acids. CDR1 and CDR2 from the germline V gene are SGDLS and YYNGEE. On this clone: Its antigen is as yet unknown.

Using immunoSEQ multiplex PCR, the repertoire was profiled, and TCRdb retains in-frame clones only, with some absent. The table includes more than 95,000 clones, more than 70% detected once. The specimen comprised peripheral blood, sampled 28 days after the second AZD1222 dose. The clonotype originates from an adult who received the AZD1222 COVID-19 vaccine. The rearrangement joins TRBV9 to TRBJ2-7; TRBD2 is a possible D gene (6 bases). CDR3 sequence (DNA): TGTGCCAGCAGCCCATCCGGGACTGACGAAGGCTACGAGCAGTACTTC. It yields the protein CASSPSGTDEGYEQYF.